One sample yielded the 13 T cell receptor beta chains listed below, sequenced in a study of blood T cell repertoires in COVID-19 (dated by TCRdb to 2018 to 2021). Libraries were constructed by the immunoSEQ multiplex PCR assay. Held by TCRdb, this immuneACCESS table contains in-frame sequences only and omits some clones. Under half of the omission traces to an unresolved V gene where checked; the cause of the rest is unknown. The sample has about 110,000 clones on record, about three quarters of them singletons. The ten biggest clones cover over 4% of the sample. The specimen sequenced was peripheral blood. These receptors were obtained from a man between 65 and 85 years old with acute or convalescent COVID-19.

This clone was seen only a few times. CDR3 in amino acids: CASSHRDNDGYTF. In nucleotides, the CDR3 is TGTGCCAGCAGCCACAGGGACAACGATGGCTACACCTTC. The genes are TRBV5-4 and TRBJ1-2; possibly TRBD1 for D (6 bases). The CDR3 spans 13 residues. The germline V and J ends were trimmed by 4 bases and 6 bases, with 13 bases remaining between them. Germline assignment: CDR1 SGHNT and CDR2 YYREEE (reference sequence). The full variable domain, completed using reference TRBV5-4 and TRBJ1-2, is ETGVTQSPTHLIKTRGQQVTLRCSSQSGHNTVSWYQQALGQGPQFIFQYYREEENGRGNFPPRFSGLQFPNYSSELNVNALELDDSALYLCASSHRDNDGYTFGSGTRLTVV.

The J gene is TRBJ1-1, the V gene TRBV19, with 7 bases fitting TRBD1. CDR3 length: 14 amino acids. Germline CDR1 is LNHDA and CDR2 is SQIVND (reference sequence). V lost 2 bases, J lost 3 bases, and 3 bases stayed unmatched. The CDR3 spells CASSITGVDTEAFF. The CDR3 DNA reads TGTGCCAGTAGTATAACAGGGGTGGACACTGAAGCTTTCTTT.

V usage is TRBV6-5 and J usage is TRBJ1-4; D is possibly TRBD1 (5 bases). CDR1 is MNHEY and CDR2 is SVGAGI in the germline V gene. The CDR3 is 16 residues long. V was pared by 0 bases and J by 4 bases, with 12 bases between. The CDR3 region is CASSYSGPGVNEKLFF. CDR3 DNA: TGTGCCAGCAGTTACTCGGGGCCAGGTGTTAATGAAAAACTGTTTTTT.

The V call is TRBV11-3, the J call TRBJ2-1; D unclear. V was cut by 4 bases and J by 5 bases, with 6 bases left in between. Per the germline V gene, CDR1 is SGHNT and CDR2 is YENEEA. CDR3 size: 12 residues. The CDR3 loop reads CASSSRDNEQFF. The CDR3 DNA is TGTGCCAGCAGCTCCCGAGACAATGAGCAGTTCTTC.

This clone occurred a few times. As DNA, the CDR3 is TGTGCCACCGCCACCTTTGGGACAGGGGAAGAAAAACTGTTTTTT. The encoded protein is CATATFGTGEEKLFF. The genes are TRBV10-3 and TRBJ1-4; TRBD1 matches at 10 bases. This CDR3 has 15 amino acids. Germline CDR1 and CDR2: ENHRY and SYGVKD. The V and J ends lost 10 bases and 8 bases, in that order; junction bases with no gene match: 13.

The V and J genes are TRBV7-2 and TRBJ2-6; 9 bases line up with TRBD2. The CDR3 has 18 amino acids. Trimming cost V 0 bases and J 0 bases; bases outside gene matches: 3. Germline V CDR1 and CDR2: SGHTA, FQGNSA. CDR3 DNA sequence: TGTGCCAGCAGCTTAGCTAGCGGGGGAAGCTCTGGGGCCAACGTCCTGACTTTC. Residues: CASSLASGGSSGANVLTF. Combining the CDR3 with reference TRBV7-2 and TRBJ2-6 gives the whole variable domain GAGVSQSPSNKVTEKGKDVELRCDPISGHTALYWYRQSLGQGLEFLIYFQGNSAPDKSGLPSDRFSAERTGGSVSTLTIQRTQQEDSAVYLCASSLASGGSSGANVLTFGAGSRLTVL.

The chain has TRBV7-3 and TRBJ2-5; D is undetermined. This CDR3 spans 13 amino acids. Germline CDR1 SGHTA, CDR2 FQGTGA. V lost 4 bases, J lost 2 bases, and 8 bases lay in between. The CDR3 DNA reads TGTGCCAGCAGCTCAGACATACAAGAGACCCAGTACTTC. Its protein is CASSSDIQETQYF.

This sequence joins TRBV12-2 and TRBJ2-3; the table's D gene call, TRBD2, was not cross checked with the DNA. TRBV12-2 is marked as a pseudogene. CDR3 length equals 17 residues. The CDR3, as DNA: TGTGCAAGTCGCTTAAGCGCCGGGACTAGCGGGGGGGATACGCAGTATTTT. This sequence encodes CASRLSAGTSGGDTQYF.

The V and J genes are TRBV5-4 and TRBJ1-4; weak D call: TRBD1 (6 bases). The germline V and J ends were trimmed by 4 bases and 0 bases, with 16 bases remaining between them. This CDR3 is built from 17 residues. The germline gives CDR1 SGHNT, CDR2 YYREEE (reference sequence). CDR3 sequence: CASSQDRTFATNEKLFF. Written as DNA, the CDR3 is TGTGCCAGCAGCCAAGACAGGACTTTCGCAACTAATGAAAAACTGTTTTTT.

The chain uses TRBV11-2 and TRBJ2-2, with D possibly matching TRBD2 (5 bases). Trimming pared 5 bases from V and 5 bases from J, leaving 18 bases between. This CDR3 has 16 amino acids. The germline V gene encodes CDR1 SGHAT and CDR2 FQNNGV. Here the CDR3 DNA reads TGTGCCAGCAGCCCCTCGGGGTCAACCTTGACCGGGGAGCTGTTTTTT. Its protein is CASSPSGSTLTGELFF.

The chain has TRBV7-3 and TRBJ2-7, with D possibly being TRBD1 (5 bases). Trimming took 5 bases from V and 3 from J, leaving 11 bases between them. Looked up from germline, CDR1 is SGHTA and CDR2 is FQGTGA. This CDR3 comprises 13 residues. CDR3 nucleotides: TGTGCCAGCAGCCTAGATAGGGGCTACGAGCAGTACTTC. It translates to CASSLDRGYEQYF.

The count of this clone is one. The chain couples TRBV27 to TRBJ2-2; 7 bases fit TRBD1. The CDR3 runs to 16 residues. The V gene's germline CDR1 is MNHEY and CDR2 SMNVEV (reference sequence). J lost 5 bases, V lost 2 bases, and 8 bases had no gene match. The CDR3 protein is CASSLEGAGTTGELFF. In nucleotides, the CDR3 is TGTGCCAGCAGTTTAGAGGGGGCAGGAACGACCGGGGAGCTGTTTTTT.

This rearrangement joins TRBV27 to TRBJ1-5; 7 positions agree with TRBD1. In germline, CDR1 is MNHEY, CDR2 SMNVEV (reference sequence). V lost 4 bases and J lost 1; bases outside the gene matches: 1. The CDR3 covers 14 residues. The CDR3 reads CASSYRGSNQPQHF. In DNA, the CDR3 is TGTGCCAGCAGTTACAGGGGAAGCAATCAGCCCCAGCATTTT.